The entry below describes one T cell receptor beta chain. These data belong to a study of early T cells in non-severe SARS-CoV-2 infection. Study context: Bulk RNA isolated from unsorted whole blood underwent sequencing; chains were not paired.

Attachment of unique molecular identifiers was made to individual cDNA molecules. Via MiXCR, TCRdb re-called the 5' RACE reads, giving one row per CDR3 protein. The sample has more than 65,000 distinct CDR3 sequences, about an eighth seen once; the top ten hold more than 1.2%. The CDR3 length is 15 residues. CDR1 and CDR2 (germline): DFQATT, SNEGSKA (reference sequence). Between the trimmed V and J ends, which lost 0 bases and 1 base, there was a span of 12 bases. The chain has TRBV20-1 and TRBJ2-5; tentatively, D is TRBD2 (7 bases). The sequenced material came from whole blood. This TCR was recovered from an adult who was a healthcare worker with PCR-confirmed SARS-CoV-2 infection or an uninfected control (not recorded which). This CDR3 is CSARDPRGAQETQYF. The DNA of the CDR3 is TGCAGTGCTAGAGATCCCCGGGGGGCCCAAGAGACCCAGTACTTC.